This is a list of T cell receptor beta chains from one sample in a study of T cells in Graves' hyperthyroidism and ophthalmopathy. TCRdb fed the multiplex PCR reads into MiXCR, producing one record per CDR3 protein. The table has hundreds of thousands of distinct CDR3 sequences, around 14% seen once. The source material was blood. The origin of the receptors is a woman in her twenties or thirties with Graves' hyperthyroidism. Each CDR3 is given with its conserved first and last residue. The size field is filled for only some rows; it gives once, few, many or a size class.

v_call,clone_size,cdr3_aa
TRBV9,few,CASSVVSWYDNEQFF
TRBV11-2,many,CASSLGQAKNYGYTF
TRBV20-1,many,CSAKDSYTDTQYF
TRBV30,NA,CAWFRSREGLYNEQFF
TRBV6-5,few,CASSYRRERQYF
TRBV6-4,many,CASSEWGGRAYEQYF
TRBV12-3/TRBV12-4,many,CASSLVAGASNEQFF
TRBV30,NA,CAWKDRGRVGQPQHF
TRBV5-8,NA,CASSLEGGGYNSPLHF
TRBV28,many,CASRIQGKATEAFF
TRBV28,few,CASSSPETGRTGELFF
TRBV7-2,few,CASSSKQITEAFF
TRBV6-2/TRBV6-3,NA,CASRDSISGNTIYF
TRBV28,many,CASSSPRQGILLRGRKLFF
TRBV25-1,NA,CASSATPPGRGHKNEQFF
TRBV28,many,CASSSDRGRGNTEAFF
TRBV27,many,CASSLPGASGTGDTQYF
TRBV18,many,CASSPGAGANVLTF
TRBV28,NA,CASSLSGAGELFF
TRBV29-1,few,CSVRLINYNEQFF
TRBV6-5,many,CASSYRTGANEQFF
TRBV7-8,many,CASTLQVGDGIAFF
TRBV29-1,many,CSVDPQASGEQYF
TRBV12-5,many,CASGLRAGRVYTEAFF
TRBV7-9,many,CATLGETQYF
TRBV10-3,many,CAISGNRGPQREVTDTQYF
TRBV28,many,CASSLKGLGQGAMFF
TRBV3-1,NA,CASSPQSPGRNSGNTIYF
TRBV30,many,CAGSRALNTEAFF
TRBV20-1,NA,CSAREHSSYGYTF
TRBV5-1,few,CASSKEGAVYEQFF
TRBV6-1,NA,CASSRQGNSRGEKLFF
TRBV7-2,many,CASSPPGLAEGAGQFF
TRBV3-1,NA,CASSQGLLAGGYEQFF
TRBV20-1,many,CSARGGWLVYEQYF
TRBV7-3,many,CASSPQVTYNEQFF
TRBV5-1,few,CASSLARNDEQYF
TRBV7-8,few,CASSPSTTQETQYF
TRBV9,NA,CASSVEGARTEAFF
TRBV3-1,NA,CASSQLLAGGVCTF
TRBV20-1,few,CSATQGPTGELFF
TRBV7-2,many,CASSQAVGRAGEQFF
TRBV12-3/TRBV12-4,NA,CASSLRSGLGRATQYF
TRBV20-1,NA,CSPLEARGLSNQPQHF
TRBV15,NA,CATSKDRGHEQYF
TRBV28,many,CASSLTLQQETQYF
TRBV14,NA,CASSQLTGGYGYTF
TRBV5-1,few,CASSRRRDSGSYEQYF
TRBV6-1,many,CASRERDAGNTGELFF
TRBV28,many,CASTEVSYNEQFF
TRBV7-9,NA,CASSNQGSKGYTF
TRBV30,many,CAWSGLIGEKLFF
TRBV9,few,CASSVAVSADTQYF
TRBV5-1,NA,CASSGGTGLYEQYF